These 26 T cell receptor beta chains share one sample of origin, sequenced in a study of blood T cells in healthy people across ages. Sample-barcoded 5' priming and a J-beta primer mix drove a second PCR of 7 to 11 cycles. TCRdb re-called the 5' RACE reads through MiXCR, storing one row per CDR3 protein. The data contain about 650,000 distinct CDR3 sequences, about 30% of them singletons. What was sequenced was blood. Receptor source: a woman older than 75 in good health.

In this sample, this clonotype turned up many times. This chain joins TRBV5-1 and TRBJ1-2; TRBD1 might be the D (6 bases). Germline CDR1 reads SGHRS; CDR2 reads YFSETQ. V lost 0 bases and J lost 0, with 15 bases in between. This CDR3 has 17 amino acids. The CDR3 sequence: CASSLATGKATNYGYTF. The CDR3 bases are TGCGCCAGCAGCTTGGCCACAGGGAAGGCGACTAACTATGGCTACACCTTC.

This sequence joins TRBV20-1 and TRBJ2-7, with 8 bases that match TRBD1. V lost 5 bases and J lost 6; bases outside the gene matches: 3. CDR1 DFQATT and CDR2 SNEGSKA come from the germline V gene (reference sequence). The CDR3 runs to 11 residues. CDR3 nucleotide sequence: TGCAGTGCTTTAGACAGGGGCGAGCAGTACTTC. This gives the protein CSALDRGEQYF.

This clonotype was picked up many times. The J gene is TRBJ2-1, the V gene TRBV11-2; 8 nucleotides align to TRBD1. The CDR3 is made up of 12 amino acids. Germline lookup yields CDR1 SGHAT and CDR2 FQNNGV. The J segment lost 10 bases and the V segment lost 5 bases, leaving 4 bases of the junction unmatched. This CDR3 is CASSPDRGEQFF. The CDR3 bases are TGTGCCAGCAGCCCCGACAGGGGAGAGCAGTTCTTC. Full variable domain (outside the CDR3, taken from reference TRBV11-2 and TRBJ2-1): EAGVAQSPRYKIIEKRQSVAFWCNPISGHATLYWYQQILGQGPKLLIQFQNNGVVDDSQLPKDRFSAERLKGVDSTLKIQPAKLEDSAVYLCASSPDRGEQFFGPGTRLTVL.

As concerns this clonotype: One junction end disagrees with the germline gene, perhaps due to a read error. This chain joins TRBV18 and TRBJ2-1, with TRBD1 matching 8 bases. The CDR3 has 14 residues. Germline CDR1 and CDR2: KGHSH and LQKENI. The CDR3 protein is CASAPTGVGETQFF. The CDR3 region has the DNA TGTGCCAGCGCACCGACAGGGGTAGGCGAGACCCAGTTCTTC. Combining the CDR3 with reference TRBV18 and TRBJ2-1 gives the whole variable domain NAGVMQNPRHLVRRRGQEARLRCSPMKGHSHVYWYRQLPEEGLKFMVYLQKENIIDESGMPKERFSAEFPKEGPSILRIQQVVRGDSAAYFCASAPTGVGETQFFGPGTRLTVL.

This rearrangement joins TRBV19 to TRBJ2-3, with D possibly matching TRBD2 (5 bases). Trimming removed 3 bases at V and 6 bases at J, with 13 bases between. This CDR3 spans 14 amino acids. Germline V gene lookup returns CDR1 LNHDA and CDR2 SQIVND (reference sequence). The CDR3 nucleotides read TGTGCCAGTAGTATTAACGGACGGGGTGATACGCAGTATTTT. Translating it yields CASSINGRGDTQYF.

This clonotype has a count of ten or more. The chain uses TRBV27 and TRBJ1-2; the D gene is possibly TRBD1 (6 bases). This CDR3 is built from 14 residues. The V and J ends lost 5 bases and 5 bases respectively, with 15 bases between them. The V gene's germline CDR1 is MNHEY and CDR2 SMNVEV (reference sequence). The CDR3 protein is CASSPYPTGYGYTF. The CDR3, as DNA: TGTGCCAGCAGTCCATACCCCACAGGGTATGGCTACACCTTC.

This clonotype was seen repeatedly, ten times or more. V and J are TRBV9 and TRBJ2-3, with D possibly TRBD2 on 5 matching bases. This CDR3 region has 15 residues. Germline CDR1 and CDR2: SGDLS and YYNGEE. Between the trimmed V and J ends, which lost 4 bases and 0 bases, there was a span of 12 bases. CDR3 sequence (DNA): TGTGCCAGCAGCCCCTCGGGGTTTAGCACAGATACGCAGTATTTT. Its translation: CASSPSGFSTDTQYF.

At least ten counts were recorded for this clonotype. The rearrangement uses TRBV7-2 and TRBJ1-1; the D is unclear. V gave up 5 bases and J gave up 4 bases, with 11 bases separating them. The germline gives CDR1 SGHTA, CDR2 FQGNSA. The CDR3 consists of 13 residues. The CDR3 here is CASSPRVGTEAFF. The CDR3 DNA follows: TGTGCCAGCAGCCCCCGGGTAGGCACTGAAGCTTTCTTT.

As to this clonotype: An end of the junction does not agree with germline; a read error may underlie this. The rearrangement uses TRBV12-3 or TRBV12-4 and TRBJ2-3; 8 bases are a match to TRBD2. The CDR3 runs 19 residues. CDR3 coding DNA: TGTGCCAGCAGTCCAGCTTTGGGCGGGGGGACCTCGAGCACAGATGCGCAGTATTTT. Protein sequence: CASSPALGGGTSSTDAQYF.

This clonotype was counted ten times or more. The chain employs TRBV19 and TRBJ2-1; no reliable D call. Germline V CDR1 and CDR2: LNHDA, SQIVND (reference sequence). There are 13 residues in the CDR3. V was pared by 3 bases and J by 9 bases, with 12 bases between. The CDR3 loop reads CASSIIGLTEQFF. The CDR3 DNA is TGTGCCAGTAGTATTATAGGTCTGACTGAGCAGTTCTTC.

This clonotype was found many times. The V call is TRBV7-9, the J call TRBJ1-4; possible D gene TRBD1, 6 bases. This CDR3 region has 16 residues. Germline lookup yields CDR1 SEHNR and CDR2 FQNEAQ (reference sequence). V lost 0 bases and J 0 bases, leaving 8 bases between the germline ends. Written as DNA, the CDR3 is TGTGCCAGCAGCTTAGCGGACAGTCCAACTAATGAAAAACTGTTTTTT. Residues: CASSLADSPTNEKLFF.

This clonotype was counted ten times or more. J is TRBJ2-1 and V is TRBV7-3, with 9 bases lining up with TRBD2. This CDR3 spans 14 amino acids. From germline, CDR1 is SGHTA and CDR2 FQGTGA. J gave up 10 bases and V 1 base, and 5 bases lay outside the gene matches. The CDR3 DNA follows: TGTGCCAGCAGCTTAATGCGGGGGGGCCAAGAGCAGTTCTTC. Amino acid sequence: CASSLMRGGQEQFF.

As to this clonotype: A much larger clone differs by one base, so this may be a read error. CDR3 nucleotides: TGCGCCAGCAGCATTGCGACTAGCGGGGCAGGGAATGAGCAGTACTTC. It translates to CASSIATSGAGNEQYF. The chain is built from TRBV5-1 and TRBJ2-7, with 11 bases matching TRBD2. CDR1 is SGHRS and CDR2 is YFSETQ in the germline V gene. V lost 4 bases to trimming and J lost 7 bases; unmatched junction nucleotides: 13. The CDR3 consists of 16 residues.

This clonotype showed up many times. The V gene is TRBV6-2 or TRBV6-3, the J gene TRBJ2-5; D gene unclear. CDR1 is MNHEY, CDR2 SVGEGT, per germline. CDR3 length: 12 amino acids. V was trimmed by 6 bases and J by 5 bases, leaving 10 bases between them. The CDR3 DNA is TGTGCCAGCAGCCGGCCGGCGGAGACCCAGTACTTC. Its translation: CASSRPAETQYF.

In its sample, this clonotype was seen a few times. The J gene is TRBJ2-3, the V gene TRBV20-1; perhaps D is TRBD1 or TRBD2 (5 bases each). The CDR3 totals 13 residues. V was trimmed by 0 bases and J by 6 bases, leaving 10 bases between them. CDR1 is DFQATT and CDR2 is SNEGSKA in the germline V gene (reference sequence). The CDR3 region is CSAREDWGDTQYF. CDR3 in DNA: TGCAGTGCTAGAGAGGACTGGGGGGATACGCAGTATTTT.

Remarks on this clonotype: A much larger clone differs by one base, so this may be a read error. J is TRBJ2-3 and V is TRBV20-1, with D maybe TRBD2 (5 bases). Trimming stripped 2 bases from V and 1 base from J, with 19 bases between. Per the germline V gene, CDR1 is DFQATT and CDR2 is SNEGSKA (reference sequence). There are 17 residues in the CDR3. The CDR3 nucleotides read TGCAGTGCTAGAACCGCGGGTGTATTAGCCGGCACAGATACGCAGTATTTT. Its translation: CSARTAGVLAGTDTQYF.

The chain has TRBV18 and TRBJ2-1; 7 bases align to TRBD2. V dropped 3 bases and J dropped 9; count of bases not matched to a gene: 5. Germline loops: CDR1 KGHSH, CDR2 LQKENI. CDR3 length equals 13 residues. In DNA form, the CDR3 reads TGTGCCAGCTCACCTGGACTAGGGCCTGAGCAGTTCTTC. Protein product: CASSPGLGPEQFF.

DNA of the CDR3: TGCAGTGCTTATACCTTAGACAGGGATAATTCACCCCTCCACTTT. Protein: CSAYTLDRDNSPLHF. This chain connects TRBV20-1 to TRBJ1-6; 7 bases match TRBD1. Germline V gene data show CDR1 as DFQATT and CDR2 as SNEGSKA (reference sequence). Unmatched junction bases numbered 9, after V lost 5 bases and J lost 5 bases. The CDR3 contains 15 residues.

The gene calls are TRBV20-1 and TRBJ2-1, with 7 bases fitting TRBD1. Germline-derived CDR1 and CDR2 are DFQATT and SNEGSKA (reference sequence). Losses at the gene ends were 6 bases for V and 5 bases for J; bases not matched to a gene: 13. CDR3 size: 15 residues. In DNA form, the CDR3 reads TGCAGTGCAACCGATGCCGGGACAGTCAACAATGAGCAGTTCTTC. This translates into CSATDAGTVNNEQFF.

CDR3 DNA sequence: TGTGCCAGCAGTTACTTCGACAGGGGGGATGGCTACACCTTC. Translated, it gives CASSYFDRGDGYTF. The rearrangement joins TRBV6-5 to TRBJ1-2; 9 bases are shared with TRBD1. Germline CDR1 is MNHEY and CDR2 is SVGAGI. After removal of 1 base from V and 6 bases from J, the junction contained 3 bases not matched to a gene. The CDR3 length is 14 residues.

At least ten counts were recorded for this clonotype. The CDR3 region has the DNA TGCAGTGCTATAGGGTCTAGCACAGATACGCAGTATTTT. It is translated as CSAIGSSTDTQYF. J is TRBJ2-3 and V is TRBV20-1; D is unresolved. Trimming shortened V by 4 bases and J by 0 bases, and 8 bases separated the two germline ends. The CDR3 covers 13 residues. Germline V gives CDR1 DFQATT, CDR2 SNEGSKA (reference sequence).

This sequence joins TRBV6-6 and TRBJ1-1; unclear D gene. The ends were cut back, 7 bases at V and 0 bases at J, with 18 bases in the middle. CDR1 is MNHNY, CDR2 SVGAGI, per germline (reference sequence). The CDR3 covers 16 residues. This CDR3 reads CASTLVSLAMNTEAFF. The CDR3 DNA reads TGTGCCAGCACCCTCGTAAGTCTCGCCATGAACACTGAAGCTTTCTTT.

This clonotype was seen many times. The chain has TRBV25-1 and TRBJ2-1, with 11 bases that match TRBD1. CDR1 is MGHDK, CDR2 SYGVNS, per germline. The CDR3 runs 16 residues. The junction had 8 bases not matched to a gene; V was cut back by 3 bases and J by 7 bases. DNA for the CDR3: TGTGCCAGCAGTGACCAAATAGGGACAGGGGGGAATGAGCAGTTCTTC. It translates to CASSDQIGTGGNEQFF. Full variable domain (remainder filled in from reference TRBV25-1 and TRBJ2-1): EADIYQTPRYLVIGTGKKITLECSQTMGHDKMYWYQQDPGMELHLIHYSYGVNSTEKGDLSSESTVSRIRTEHFPLTLESARPSHTSQYLCASSDQIGTGGNEQFFGPGTRLTVL.

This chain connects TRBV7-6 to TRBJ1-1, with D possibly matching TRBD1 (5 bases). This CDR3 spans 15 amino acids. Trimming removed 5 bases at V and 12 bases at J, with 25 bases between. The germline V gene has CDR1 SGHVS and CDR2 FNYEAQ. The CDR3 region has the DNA TGTGCCAGCAGCCCGGTGGCAGGGCTTTGCCACACACCTTTCTTT. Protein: CASSPVAGLCHTPFF. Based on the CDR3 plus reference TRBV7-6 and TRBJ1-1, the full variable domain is GAGVSQSPRYKVTKRGQDVALRCDPISGHVSLYWYRQALGQGPEFLTYFNYEAQQDKSGLPNDRFSAERPEGSISTLTIQRTEQRDSAMYRCASSPVAGLCHTPFFGQGTRLTVV.

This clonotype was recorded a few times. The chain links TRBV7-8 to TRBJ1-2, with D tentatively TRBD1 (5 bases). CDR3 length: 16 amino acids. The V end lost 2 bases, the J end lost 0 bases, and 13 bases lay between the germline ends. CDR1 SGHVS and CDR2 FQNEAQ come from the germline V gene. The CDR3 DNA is TGTGCCAGCAGCTTAAGAATGAGACAGACTAACTATGGCTACACCTTC. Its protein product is CASSLRMRQTNYGYTF.

CDR3 residues: CAWTLGHGSGTDTQYF. The CDR3, as DNA: TGTGCCTGGACCCTTGGACACGGCTCCGGCACAGATACGCAGTATTTT. The rearrangement uses TRBV30 and TRBJ2-3, with D perhaps TRBD1 (5 bases). The V end was cut by 4 bases, the J end by 1 base, with 18 bases between. This CDR3 is 16 amino acids long. Germline CDR1 and CDR2: GTSNPN and SVGIG (reference sequence). Drawing the rest from reference TRBV30 and TRBJ2-3, the complete variable domain is SQTIHQWPATLVQPVGSPLSLECTVEGTSNPNLYWYRQAAGRGLQLLFYSVGIGQISSEVPQNLSASRPQDRQFILSSKKLLLSDSGFYLCAWTLGHGSGTDTQYFGPGTRLTVL.